This entry lists 16 T cell receptor beta chains sequenced from one sample in a study of CD8 T cells in Susac syndrome (dated by TCRdb to between 2018 and 2020). The library was made by the immunoSEQ multiplex PCR assay. RNA was extracted with the RNeasy kit and 0.5 to 1 ug was reverse transcribed using random hexamers. Using fastp at Q25 and MiXCR, TCRdb reprocessed the public reads and kept productive beta chains. One record per CDR3 amino acid sequence lists the most common genes and DNA. In all, the sample holds 150,000 or so distinct CDR3 sequences, and roughly nine tenths of those were seen once. The ten largest clones take up about 0.073% of the sample. Material for sequencing was CD4+ T cells from PBMCs. The receptor source for this set is a human donor in good health.

The V gene is TRBV18, the J gene TRBJ2-6, with D hard to call. Germline V gives CDR1 KGHSH, CDR2 LQKENI. V was trimmed by 3 bases and J by 0 bases, leaving 9 bases between them. The CDR3 runs to 16 residues. The CDR3 bases are TGTGCCAGCTCACCGTCACTATACTCTGGGGCCAACGTCCTGACTTTC. Amino acids: CASSPSLYSGANVLTF.

This clonotype was counted once. The gene calls are TRBV7-8 and TRBJ2-7; 8 nucleotides match TRBD1. The CDR3 is made up of 15 amino acids. V lost 4 bases to trimming and J lost 4 bases; unmatched junction nucleotides: 9. Germline V gene lookup returns CDR1 SGHVS and CDR2 FQNEAQ. The CDR3 DNA is TGTGCCAGCAGCTCCTATGACAGGGGCTATTACGAGCAGTACTTC. It specifies CASSSYDRGYYEQYF.

The genes are TRBV5-1 and TRBJ1-5; D unresolved. CDR3 size: 14 residues. The germline V gene encodes CDR1 SGHRS and CDR2 YFSETQ. The germline V and J ends were trimmed by 0 bases and 6 bases, with 10 bases remaining between them. The CDR3 spells CASSLGTRSQPQHF. Here the CDR3 DNA reads TGCGCCAGCAGCTTGGGGACTCGGAGTCAGCCCCAGCATTTT.

The V call is TRBV2, the J call TRBJ1-3, with D possibly matching TRBD1 (5 bases). From germline, CDR1 is SNHLY and CDR2 FYNNEI. The CDR3 contains 15 residues. With 6 bases removed from V and 0 bases from J, the gap between germline ends came to 12 bases. The CDR3 region has the DNA TGTGCCAGCAGGTATCTTCAGGGCTCTGGAAACACCATATATTTT. Translation: CASRYLQGSGNTIYF.

The chain employs TRBV6-4 and TRBJ1-5; maybe TRBD1 (5 bases). The V end was cut by 6 bases, the J end by 4 bases, with 22 bases between. CDR1 is MRHNA and CDR2 is SNTAGT in the germline V gene. This CDR3 contains 17 residues. CDR3 in amino acids: CASRGYVRGRWNQPQHF. The CDR3 nucleotides are TGTGCCAGCAGGGGTTATGTAAGGGGTCGGTGGAATCAGCCCCAGCATTTT.

This clonotype was seen once. This chain joins TRBV12-3 or TRBV12-4 and TRBJ1-2; 7 bases map to TRBD1. Trimming cost V 6 bases and J 0 bases; bases outside gene matches: 4. This CDR3 region has 14 residues. The CDR3, as DNA: TGTGCCAGCAGAAAGACAGGGCCTAACTATGGCTACACCTTC. It translates to CASRKTGPNYGYTF.

This clonotype was recorded once. The rearrangement joins TRBV15 to TRBJ2-3; 7 positions match TRBD1. Germline trimming cut 6 bases from V and 2 bases from J; bases unmatched to any gene: 2. The CDR3 contains 13 residues. The V gene's germline CDR1 is LNHNV and CDR2 YYDKDF (reference sequence). CDR3 sequence (DNA): TGTGCCACCAGGGACAGGACCACAGATACGCAGTATTTT. Amino acids: CATRDRTTDTQYF.

The CDR3 coding sequence is TGTGCCAGCAGCTTGGTGCAGGGTGATGAGCAGTTCTTC. Translating it yields CASSLVQGDEQFF. V and J are TRBV5-4 and TRBJ2-1; maybe TRBD1 (5 bases). This CDR3 comprises 13 residues. The germline V gene encodes CDR1 SGHNT and CDR2 YYREEE (reference sequence). With 0 bases removed from V and 8 bases from J, the gap between germline ends came to 9 bases. Using reference TRBV5-4 and TRBJ2-1 for the parts outside the CDR3, the full variable domain is ETGVTQSPTHLIKTRGQQVTLRCSSQSGHNTVSWYQQALGQGPQFIFQYYREEENGRGNFPPRFSGLQFPNYSSELNVNALELDDSALYLCASSLVQGDEQFFGPGTRLTVL.

The DNA of the CDR3 is TGCACCATTAACAGGGGCCTGAACACTGAAGCTTTCTTT. Translating it yields CTINRGLNTEAFF. This chain links TRBV29-1 with TRBJ1-1; 7 bases map to TRBD1. CDR3 length equals 13 residues. Germline values: CDR1 SQVTM, CDR2 ANQGSEA.

The CDR3 region is CASSYSGLYEQYF. Here the CDR3 DNA reads TGTGCCAGCAGTTACTCAGGGCTCTACGAGCAGTACTTC. The rearrangement uses TRBV6-5 and TRBJ2-7; D remains unclear. Trimming shortened V by 0 bases and J by 3 bases, and 6 bases separated the two germline ends. The CDR3 contains 13 residues. Per germline, CDR1 MNHEY and CDR2 SVGAGI.

The J gene is TRBJ2-7, the V gene TRBV25-1; D possibly corresponds to TRBD2 (6 bases). CDR3 size: 16 residues. CDR1 and CDR2 from the germline V gene are MGHDK and SYGVNS. Deletions cut 0 bases from V and 5 bases from J, with 17 bases between. The CDR3 DNA sequence: TGTGCCAGCAGTGAATACTCTGGAGGGGCAAGGAACGAGCAGTACTTC. Protein: CASSEYSGGARNEQYF.

This chain links TRBV2 with TRBJ2-5, with no clear D. Germline V lookup: CDR1 SNHLY, CDR2 FYNNEI. The CDR3 runs 12 residues. Trimming cost V 6 bases and J 1 base, with 6 bases left between them. The CDR3: CASRYTQETQYF. The CDR3 region has the DNA TGTGCCAGCAGGTACACCCAAGAGACCCAGTACTTC.

V and J are TRBV20-1 and TRBJ2-3, with 8 nucleotides matching TRBD2. Trimming removed 0 bases from V and 3 bases from J; junction bases left unmatched: 2. The CDR3 has 14 amino acids. The germline V gene encodes CDR1 DFQATT and CDR2 SNEGSKA (reference sequence). CDR3 in amino acids: CSAREAGGTDTQYF. DNA of the CDR3: TGCAGTGCTAGAGAGGCGGGAGGTACAGATACGCAGTATTTT.

The rearrangement links TRBV9 to TRBJ2-2, with D perhaps matching TRBD2 (6 bases). The CDR3 runs 16 residues. The ends were cut back, 1 base at V and 6 bases at J, with 16 bases in the middle. In germline, CDR1 is SGDLS, CDR2 YYNGEE. The CDR3 here is CASSVLGGSVAGELFF. The CDR3 DNA sequence: TGTGCCAGCAGCGTATTGGGGGGTTCGGTCGCCGGGGAGCTGTTTTTT.

J is TRBJ2-5 and V is TRBV7-6; 14 bases line up with TRBD2. Per germline, CDR1 SGHVS and CDR2 FNYEAQ. The length of the CDR3 is 15 residues. The junction had 4 bases not matched to a gene; V was cut back by 6 bases and J by 4 bases. CDR3 amino acids: CASRRTSGGPETQYF. The CDR3 nucleotides are TGTGCCAGCAGGCGGACTAGCGGGGGGCCAGAGACCCAGTACTTC.

The J gene is TRBJ2-1, the V gene TRBV2; D is possibly TRBD2 (5 bases). The length of the CDR3 is 13 residues. From germline, CDR1 is SNHLY and CDR2 FYNNEI. V was shortened by 11 bases and J by 4 bases, with 15 bases between the two germline ends. The CDR3 coding sequence is TGTGCCGCTGAGGGTGCGTCGTACAATGAGCAGTTCTTC. Protein product: CAAEGASYNEQFF. Full variable domain (outside the CDR3, taken from reference TRBV2 and TRBJ2-1): EPEVTQTPSHQVTQMGQEVILRCVPISNHLYFYWYRQILGQKVEFLVSFYNNEISEKSEIFDDQFSVERPDGSNFTLKIRSTKLEDSAMYFCAAEGASYNEQFFGPGTRLTVL.